This T cell receptor beta chain was captured in a study of blood T cell repertoires in COVID-19. Study overall: Some COVID-19 samples were acute and others convalescent; all came from the United States, Italy and Spain.

The method was immunoSEQ multiplex PCR; TCRdb's version includes in-frame clones alone and lacks a portion of them. The table includes tens of thousands of clones, 84% detected once. Germline CDR1 LNHDA, CDR2 SQIVND (reference sequence). V was shortened by 4 bases and J by 6 bases, with 10 bases between the two germline ends. This CDR3 comprises 12 residues. The sequenced material came from peripheral blood. The chain recombines TRBV19 with TRBJ2-7, with D possibly being TRBD1 (6 bases). The source of this sequence is a woman aged 80 or older with acute or convalescent COVID-19. The CDR3 loop reads CASSTSGVEQYF. The CDR3 coding sequence is TGTGCCAGTAGTACATCAGGGGTCGAGCAGTACTTC.